What follows are 25 T cell receptor beta chains derived from one specimen sequenced in a study of cytomegalovirus exposure and HLA in healthy donors. The primer mix had 60 Vbeta and 13 Jbeta primers. Libraries were prepared by immunoSEQ multiplex PCR; TCRdb keeps only in-frame clonotypes and omits some of them. The table lists fewer than 150,000 clones, 65% to 75% of them singletons. Specimen: PBMCs. The source is a woman aged 45-65 years in good health and CMV-seropositive.

The chain joins TRBV2 to TRBJ2-1, with 7 bases that match TRBD1. The CDR3 spans 13 residues. V was pared by 7 bases and J by 5 bases, with 5 bases of the junction left unmatched. Germline-derived CDR1 and CDR2 are SNHLY and FYNNEI. This CDR3 reads CASKGDSNNEQFF. In DNA, the CDR3 is TGTGCCAGCAAGGGGGACAGTAACAATGAGCAGTTCTTC.

The gene calls are TRBV7-2 and TRBJ2-2, with TRBD1 matching 8 bases. Per the germline V gene, CDR1 is SGHTA and CDR2 is FQGNSA. Trimming cost V 4 bases and J 7 bases; bases outside gene matches: 5. The CDR3 spans 14 residues. CDR3 sequence reads: CASSSTGVGGELFF. The CDR3 DNA follows: TGTGCCAGCAGCTCGACAGGGGTCGGCGGGGAGCTGTTTTTT. The complete variable domain, with remaining parts taken from reference TRBV7-2 and TRBJ2-2, reads GAGVSQSPSNKVTEKGKDVELRCDPISGHTALYWYRQSLGQGLEFLIYFQGNSAPDKSGLPSDRFSAERTGGSVSTLTIQRTQQEDSAVYLCASSSTGVGGELFFGEGSRLTVL.

The chain links TRBV14 to TRBJ2-7, with 7 bases matching TRBD2. Trimming took 3 bases from V and 3 from J; bases not matched to a gene: 8. Per germline, CDR1 SGHDN and CDR2 FVKESK. The CDR3 totals 15 residues. The CDR3 DNA is TGTGCCAGCAGCCATTCGCTAGCGGCCTTCTACGAGCAGTACTTC. It yields the protein CASSHSLAAFYEQYF.

This clone was seen a few times. The chain uses TRBV25-1 and TRBJ2-3; TRBD2 aligns across 7 bases. Germline CDR1 reads MGHDK; CDR2 reads SYGVNS. CDR3 length equals 15 residues. J gave up 9 bases and V 1 base, and 10 bases lay outside the gene matches. Written as DNA, the CDR3 is TGTGCCAGCAGTGAATCCGGGACTATCTTTTTAACGCAGTATTTT. It encodes CASSESGTIFLTQYF.

Turning to this clone: At one boundary the junction diverges from the germline segment, which might be a read error. This chain uses TRBV5-6 with TRBJ2-2; 8 positions match TRBD2. The CDR3 runs to 16 residues. Germline CDR1 SGHDT, CDR2 YYEEEE. The CDR3 reads CARSIRLAFNTGELFF. The CDR3 bases are TGTGCCCGCAGCATCCGACTAGCGTTTAACACCGGGGAGCTGTTTTTT.

The V and J genes are TRBV11-3 and TRBJ1-6; TRBD1 agrees at 7 bases. J was trimmed by 8 bases and V by 3 bases; bases with no gene match: 4. The CDR3 runs to 14 residues. The germline gives CDR1 SGHNT, CDR2 YENEEA. CDR3 coding DNA: TGTGCCAGCAGCTTGACAGGGATAGATTCACCCCTCCACTTT. Translation gives CASSLTGIDSPLHF.

V is TRBV29-1 and J is TRBJ2-1; 8 nucleotides agree with TRBD2. This CDR3 comprises 14 residues. V lost 6 bases to trimming and J lost 6 bases; unmatched junction nucleotides: 10. Germline lookup yields CDR1 SQVTM and CDR2 ANQGSEA. This CDR3 reads CSVPRGGNVNEQFF. For the CDR3, the DNA is TGCAGCGTACCTCGGGGGGGGAACGTCAATGAGCAGTTCTTC.

The chain employs TRBV6-6 and TRBJ1-5; maybe TRBD1 (6 bases). The CDR3 is made up of 13 amino acids. V lost 8 bases and J 2 bases, leaving 10 bases between the germline ends. Per the germline V gene, CDR1 is MNHNY and CDR2 is SVGAGI (reference sequence). CDR3 DNA sequence: TGTGCCAGCGGTGGACAGCGCAATCAGCCCCAGCATTTT. It yields the protein CASGGQRNQPQHF.

This clone showed up just a few times. The rearrangement joins TRBV6-6 to TRBJ1-1; TRBD1 might be the D (5 bases). Per the germline V gene, CDR1 is MNHNY and CDR2 is SVGAGI (reference sequence). The CDR3 consists of 15 residues. V lost 2 bases, J lost 3 bases, and 13 bases lay in between. The CDR3 DNA is TGTGCCAGCAGTTACGAGCAGGGCGTATACACTGAAGCTTTCTTT. Encoded protein: CASSYEQGVYTEAFF.

The chain uses TRBV5-1 and TRBJ1-5; 9 bases line up with TRBD1. The CDR3 spans 15 residues. J gave up 3 bases and V 7 bases, and 8 bases lay outside the gene matches. Germline assignment: CDR1 SGHRS and CDR2 YFSETQ. CDR3 sequence: CASRADRGINQPQHF. CDR3 coding DNA: TGCGCCAGCCGCGCCGACAGGGGGATCAATCAGCCCCAGCATTTT.

The chain carries TRBV21-1 and TRBJ1-2; TRBD1 is the table's D call and was not checked against the DNA. TRBV21-1 is annotated as a pseudogene. The CDR3 runs 13 residues. CDR3 nucleotides: TGTGCCAGCACCAACAGGGGAAACTATGGCTACACCTTC. Amino acid sequence: CASTNRGNYGYTF.

The sample holds a few counts of this clone. The chain couples TRBV7-9 to TRBJ1-1; tentatively, D is TRBD1 (5 bases). Germline V gene lookup returns CDR1 SEHNR and CDR2 FQNEAQ (reference sequence). This CDR3 has 12 amino acids. Trimming removed 5 bases at V and 6 bases at J, with 10 bases between. CDR3 sequence: CASSGGSAEAFF. The CDR3 DNA reads as TGTGCCAGCAGCGGGGGGAGCGCTGAAGCTTTCTTT.

This clone was seen once. V is TRBV6-1 and J is TRBJ1-5, with D possibly TRBD1 on 6 matching bases. V was clipped by 7 bases and J by 6 bases, with 10 bases between them. Germline loops: CDR1 MNHNS, CDR2 SASEGT. The CDR3 sequence is 12 residues long. The CDR3 bases are TGTGCCAGCAACACAGGGATTCAGCCCCAGCATTTT. Residues: CASNTGIQPQHF.

The chain couples TRBV18 to TRBJ1-4; no clear D. Germline CDR1 KGHSH, CDR2 LQKENI. Trimming took 3 bases from V and 6 from J, leaving 8 bases between them. The CDR3 spans 13 residues. The CDR3 DNA reads TGTGCCAGCTCACCTATGAGTGATGAAAAACTGTTTTTT. It yields the protein CASSPMSDEKLFF.

This clone was found once. This chain links TRBV18 with TRBJ1-5, with 9 nucleotides matching TRBD1. This CDR3 has 17 residues. The V and J ends lost 4 bases and 4 bases, in that order; junction bases with no gene match: 11. Germline V gives CDR1 KGHSH, CDR2 LQKENI. In DNA, the CDR3 is TGTGCCAGCTCACGTCTCGGGACAGGGCTTTCTAATCAGCCCCAGCATTTT. This sequence encodes CASSRLGTGLSNQPQHF.

The rearrangement uses TRBV7-9 and TRBJ1-4; 9 bases agree with TRBD1. Germline CDR1 is SEHNR and CDR2 is FQNEAQ (reference sequence). The CDR3 has 14 residues. V lost 5 bases and J lost 10; bases outside the gene matches: 8. CDR3 sequence (DNA): TGTGCCAGCAGCCCAGGACAGGGGTTCGGAAAACTGTTTTTT. Encoded protein: CASSPGQGFGKLFF.

The chain employs TRBV29-1 and TRBJ2-7; TRBD1 is a possible D gene (6 bases). Germline V gene lookup returns CDR1 SQVTM and CDR2 ANQGSEA. CDR3 size: 11 residues. Trimming took off 7 bases at V and 1 base at J, with 8 bases between the two ends. DNA for the CDR3: TGCAGCGGGACAGTTTCCTACGAGCAGTACTTC. It encodes CSGTVSYEQYF.

The CDR3 sequence is CASSMGGAGLNIQYF. CDR3 in DNA: TGTGCCAGTAGTATGGGCGGCGCGGGGCTAAACATTCAGTACTTC. This chain joins TRBV19 and TRBJ2-4; a weak D match, TRBD2 (6 bases). Germline V gene lookup returns CDR1 LNHDA and CDR2 SQIVND (reference sequence). V was clipped by 3 bases and J by 6 bases, with 15 bases between them. This CDR3 has 15 amino acids.

The V and J genes are TRBV27 and TRBJ2-5; D possibly corresponds to TRBD2 (5 bases). CDR1 and CDR2 from the germline V gene are MNHEY and SMNVEV (reference sequence). The CDR3 consists of 13 residues. V was cut by 0 bases and J by 6 bases, with 8 bases left in between. The CDR3 DNA is TGTGCCAGCAGTTTATCTACGGGAAAGACCCAGTACTTC. This codes for CASSLSTGKTQYF.

The chain joins TRBV5-4 to TRBJ1-4; D remains unclear. CDR1 is SGHNT, CDR2 YYREEE, per germline (reference sequence). The CDR3 length is 15 residues. Trimming shortened V by 5 bases and J by 7 bases, and 18 bases separated the two germline ends. CDR3 coding DNA: TGTGCCAGCAGTCTAACCGGCGGAGGAGTTGAAAAACTGTTTTTT. Translated: CASSLTGGGVEKLFF.

This chain connects TRBV19 to TRBJ2-1; 7 positions agree with TRBD1. CDR3 length equals 14 residues. The V gene's germline CDR1 is LNHDA and CDR2 SQIVND (reference sequence). Losses at the gene ends were 3 bases for V and 1 base for J; bases not matched to a gene: 0. For the CDR3, the DNA is TGTGCCAGTAGTATGGGACAGTCCTACAATGAGCAGTTCTTC. This gives the protein CASSMGQSYNEQFF.

This sequence joins TRBV7-9 and TRBJ1-5; 7 bases are a match to TRBD1. Germline CDR1 and CDR2: SEHNR and FQNEAQ (reference sequence). Germline trimming cut 4 bases from V and 9 bases from J; bases unmatched to any gene: 12. The CDR3 spans 15 residues. CDR3 nucleotide sequence: TGTGCCAGCAGCTCCGGACAGGAGCTTGGGAGGCCCCAGCATTTT. Translating gives CASSSGQELGRPQHF.

The chain employs TRBV5-8 and TRBJ1-1, with 7 bases fitting TRBD1. The germline V gene has CDR1 SGHTS and CDR2 YDEGEE. The CDR3 contains 14 residues. With V trimmed by 4 bases and J by 4 bases, 7 bases remained unmatched. The CDR3 spells CASSHRGGITEAFF. In DNA form, the CDR3 reads TGTGCCAGCAGCCACAGGGGTGGGATCACTGAAGCTTTCTTT.

The chain links TRBV30 to TRBJ2-7; D gene unclear. This CDR3 has 11 residues. Per germline, CDR1 GTSNPN and CDR2 SVGIG (reference sequence). V lost 2 bases and J lost 7, with 9 bases in between. As DNA, the CDR3 is TGTGCCTGGAGTTCTGTGCGTGAGCAGTACTTC. Its translation is CAWSSVREQYF.

The chain is built from TRBV2 and TRBJ2-2; D is unresolved. This CDR3 has 15 residues. Germline V gene sequence: CDR1 SNHLY, CDR2 FYNNEI. Trimming took 5 bases from V and 0 from J, leaving 10 bases between them. CDR3 sequence: CASSQGYANTGELFF. The CDR3 nucleotides read TGTGCCAGCAGTCAAGGCTACGCGAACACCGGGGAGCTGTTTTTT.